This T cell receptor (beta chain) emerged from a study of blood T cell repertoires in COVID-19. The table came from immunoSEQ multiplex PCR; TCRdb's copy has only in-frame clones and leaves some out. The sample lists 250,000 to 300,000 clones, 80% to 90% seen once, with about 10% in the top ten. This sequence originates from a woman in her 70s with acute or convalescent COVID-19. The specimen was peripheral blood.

CDR3 region: CASSLDNTDTQYF. In DNA, the CDR3 is TGCGCCAGCAGCTTGGACAACACAGATACGCAGTATTTT. V gene TRBV5-1 combines with J gene TRBJ2-3; D is uncertain. This CDR3 region has 13 residues. The germline gives CDR1 SGHRS, CDR2 YFSETQ. The V gene lost 0 bases and the J gene lost 2 bases, with 4 bases spanning the gap.